Following are 27 T cell receptor beta chains from one sample sequenced in a study of tumor-infiltrating lymphocytes in primary liver carcinoma. Scientists recovered RNA and DNA together from around 18-30 mg of unsorted bulk tissue. Total RNA amounting to 450 to 500 ng was the source from which TCR beta cDNA was made with a constant-region primer. Sequencing libraries for TCR beta derived from three nested multiplex PCR rounds that used slightly modified ARM-PCR. The first two PCR rounds used TRBV1-TRBV30 primers with a Cbeta primer, about 9 cycles each. TCRdb ran MiXCR on the multiplex PCR reads and lists one entry per CDR3 protein. This table holds roughly 50,000 distinct CDR3 sequences, roughly 77% found once. The sample comprised liver tumor tissue from sampling region 2. The subset was: tumor region T2, inferior pole. The receptors derive from a man aged 35 to 55 with primary liver carcinoma and hepatitis B virus infection.

To note about this clonotype: Compared with germline, one end of the junction differs, possibly owing to a read error. V usage is TRBV28 and J usage is TRBJ2-7, with TRBD2 as a possible D gene (6 bases). CDR1 MDHEN and CDR2 SYDVKM come from the germline V gene. This CDR3 contains 11 residues. CDR3 in amino acids: CASGTSYELHF. The CDR3 bases are TGTGCCAGTGGAACTAGCTACGAGCTGCACTTC.

About this clonotype itself: The junction departs from the called germline gene at one end, perhaps through a read error. The rearrangement joins TRBV28 to TRBJ2-3; 7 bases map to TRBD2. The CDR3 loop spans 15 amino acids. Per the germline V gene, CDR1 is MDHEN and CDR2 is SYDVKM. CDR3 coding DNA: TGTGCCAGCAAGTTTGTGGGACTACTCACAGTTACGCAGTATTTT. The encoded protein is CASKFVGLLTVTQYF. Variable domain in full (rest from reference TRBV28 and TRBJ2-3): DVKVTQSSRYLVKRTGEKVFLECVQDMDHENMFWYRQDPGLGLRLIYFSYDVKMKEKGDIPEGYSVSREKKERFSLILESASTNQTSMYLCASKFVGLLTVTQYFGPGTRLTVL.

A word on this clonotype: The CDR3 carries no conserved terminal phenylalanine or tryptophan, so it likely arises from a read error. This chain connects TRBV11-1 to TRBJ2-7; D is undetermined. CDR1 is SGHAT, CDR2 FQDESV, per germline (reference sequence). The CDR3 length is 15 residues. The CDR3, as DNA: TGTGCCTGCAGCTTAGAGGCGACCGTCTCCTACGAGCAGTACTCC. Translated: CACSLEATVSYEQYS.

The rearrangement uses TRBV2 and TRBJ1-4; D perhaps matches TRBD1 (5 bases). The CDR3 runs 16 residues. CDR1 is SNHLY, CDR2 FYNNEI, per germline. The V end was cut by 2 bases, the J end by 0 bases, with 10 bases between. CDR3 in DNA: TGTGCCAGCAGTGAAACGACAGCTGCAACTAATGAAAAACTGTTTTTT. Translating gives CASSETTAATNEKLFF.

Turning to this clonotype: The CDR3 end shows no conserved phenylalanine or tryptophan, and so a read error is likely. The rearrangement joins TRBV5-1 to TRBJ1-4; 8 nucleotides line up with TRBD1. Losses at the gene ends were 2 bases for V and 9 bases for J; bases not matched to a gene: 9. CDR1 and CDR2 from the germline V gene are SGHRS and YFSETQ. The CDR3 length is 15 residues. CDR3 nucleotide sequence: TGCGCCAGCAGCTTAGGGACAGGCCCGAATCAAAAACTGTTTTAT. Translating gives CASSLGTGPNQKLFY.

In regard to this clonotype: This is likely a read error, given that the CDR3 carries no conserved phenylalanine or tryptophan at its end. It is unclear where the CDR3 begins or ends on the DNA, so no DNA is shown, and the CDR3 is as TCRdb lists it. This chain links TRBV6-1 with TRBJ2-7. The CDR3 region is 14 residues in length, termini included. Per the germline V gene, CDR1 is MNHNS and CDR2 is SASEGT. CDR3 amino acids: CASSRNRLDYEVYY.

Comments on this clonotype: Its ends do not fully match the called genes, so a read error is possible. The chain combines TRBV28 with TRBJ1-6, with TRBD1 matching over 8 bases. The CDR3 loop spans 15 amino acids. Germline V CDR1 and CDR2: MDHEN, SYDVKM. CDR3 nucleotides: TGTGCCAGCAGCTCAGGGGGCGAAGGAAATTCACACCTCCACTTT. Encoded protein: CASSSGGEGNSHLHF. The variable domain in full, with the rest retrieved from reference TRBV28 and TRBJ1-6, is DVKVTQSSRYLVKRTGEKVFLECVQDMDHENMFWYRQDPGLGLRLIYFSYDVKMKEKGDIPEGYSVSREKKERFSLILESASTNQTSMYLCASSSGGEGNSHLHFGNGTRLTVT.

In the case of this clonotype: The germline gene is not matched at one end of the junction; a read error may be the cause. The rearrangement uses TRBV6-5 and TRBJ2-2; 9 nucleotides line up with TRBD1. The CDR3 contains 15 residues. From germline, CDR1 is MNHEY and CDR2 SVGAGI. CDR3 sequence reads: CARSYSNRGLGELFF. For the CDR3, the DNA is TGTGCCAGAAGTTACTCTAACAGGGGGCTGGGGGAGCTGTTTTTT.

Details on this clonotype: No conserved phenylalanine or tryptophan ends this CDR3, so it is likely a read error. The V and J genes are TRBV4-1 and TRBJ2-3, with D unclear. The germline V gene has CDR1 MGHRA and CDR2 YSYEKL. This CDR3 is 16 amino acids long. Trimming took 3 bases from V and 3 from J, leaving 16 bases between them. The DNA for the CDR3 is TGCGCCAGCAGCCATGCCAAAATGTATGGGACAGATACGCAGTATCTT. It is translated as CASSHAKMYGTDTQYL.

Remarks on this clonotype: Without the conserved terminal phenylalanine or tryptophan, this CDR3 likely stems from a read error. V and J are TRBV29-1 and TRBJ1-1, with D uncertain. Germline CDR1 and CDR2: SQVTM and ANQGSEA. This CDR3 region has 13 residues. For the CDR3, the DNA is TGCAGCGTTAAAGACGACTGGAACACTGAAGCTTTCCTT. Protein product: CSVKDDWNTEAFL.

Of note for this clonotype: Because it lacks the conserved phenylalanine or tryptophan at the end, this CDR3 is likely a read error. The CDR3 coding sequence is TGTGCCAGCAGTGGCCTTACCTACGACCAGTACCTC. Translating it yields CASSGLTYDQYL. This chain uses TRBV25-1 with TRBJ2-7, with no clear D. The V gene's germline CDR1 is MGHDK and CDR2 SYGVNS. The CDR3 loop spans 12 amino acids.

J is TRBJ2-7 and V is TRBV11-2; 9 bases match TRBD2. Germline V gives CDR1 SGHAT, CDR2 FQNNGV. CDR3 length: 18 residues. V lost 2 bases to trimming and J lost 1 base; unmatched junction nucleotides: 12. The CDR3 DNA reads as TGTGCCAGCAGCTTACGATGGGGACTAGCAGGAGTGTCCTACGAGCAGTACTTC. Its translation is CASSLRWGLAGVSYEQYF.

With regard to this clonotype: The junction departs from germline at one end; a sequencing error may be responsible. The rearrangement joins TRBV12-5 to TRBJ2-2, with a possible D match to TRBD2 (5 bases). Germline CDR1 is LGHNT and CDR2 is FRNRAP. The CDR3 consists of 16 residues. The CDR3 region has the DNA TGTGTTAGTGGTCCCCCGGGCAGCTCGAACACCGGGGAGCTGTTTTTC. This translates into CVSGPPGSSNTGELFF.

In the case of this clonotype: At one boundary the junction diverges from the germline segment, which might be a read error. The CDR3 spells CRVDAATNTEAFF. The CDR3 DNA sequence: TGCAGGGTTGACGCAGCCACGAACACTGAAGCCTTCTTT. The chain carries TRBV29-1 and TRBJ1-1; D unclear. The germline gives CDR1 SQVTM, CDR2 ANQGSEA. This CDR3 region has 13 residues.

A remark on this clonotype: A much larger clone differs from this one at a single base, so this may be a read error. J is TRBJ1-1 and V is TRBV30; D not resolved. CDR1 is GTSNPN and CDR2 is SVGIG in the germline V gene (reference sequence). This CDR3 region has 12 residues. The CDR3 spells CARSPGNTEAFF. In nucleotides, the CDR3 is TGTGCCCGGAGTCCAGGGAACACTGAAGCTTTCTTT.

With respect to this clonotype: The junction does not match germline at one end; this may be a read error. The rearrangement uses TRBV6-1 and TRBJ2-5; TRBD2 might be the D (5 bases). This CDR3 comprises 12 residues. The V gene's germline CDR1 is MNHNS and CDR2 SASEGT. The CDR3 DNA reads as TGTGTCAGCTCCGGGGTGGAAGAGACCCAGTACTTC. Encoded protein: CVSSGVEETQYF.

This clonotype was observed a few times. A junction end diverges from the germline sequence, so it may reflect a read error. CDR3 loop: CTSSLGSGHTDTQYF. The DNA of the CDR3 is TGCACCAGCAGCTTGGGCTCTGGTCATACAGATACGCAGTATTTT. The chain couples TRBV5-1 to TRBJ2-3; the D is unclear. This CDR3 has 15 residues. Germline assignment: CDR1 SGHRS and CDR2 YFSETQ.

The chain uses TRBV12-3 or TRBV12-4 and TRBJ2-7; 8 bases map to TRBD2. This CDR3 has 12 residues. V lost 10 bases and J lost 8; bases outside the gene matches: 10. CDR3 region: CANSGLAWKQYF. The CDR3 DNA sequence: TGTGCCAACAGCGGACTAGCTTGGAAGCAGTACTTC.

Concerning this clonotype: Given a much more abundant clone one base away, this may be a read error. The gene calls are TRBV7-9 and TRBJ2-7; D unclear. The CDR3 is 11 residues long. Germline V gene data show CDR1 as SEHNR and CDR2 as FQNEAQ (reference sequence). The V gene lost 3 bases and the J gene lost 6 bases, with 6 bases spanning the gap. This chain's CDR3 is CASSFHFEQYF. CDR3 nucleotides: TGTGCCAGCAGCTTCCATTTCGAGCAGTACTTC.

The table lists this clonotype with a count of one. A read error may be the cause here, since a much bigger clone is one base away. This chain uses TRBV28 with TRBJ2-1; D gene uncertain. Trimming cost V 8 bases and J 4 bases, with 12 bases left between them. CDR3 length: 13 amino acids. The V gene's germline CDR1 is MDHEN and CDR2 SYDVKM. The CDR3 protein is CASVLESYNEQFF. CDR3 bases: TGTGCCAGCGTTCTTGAAAGTTACAATGAGCAGTTCTTC.

This clonotype was recorded only once. The V gene is TRBV12-3 or TRBV12-4, the J gene TRBJ2-1, with 7 bases lining up with TRBD2. Trimming took 6 bases from V and 6 from J; bases not matched to a gene: 17. This CDR3 is 17 amino acids long. The CDR3: CASSLMIEGGPANEQFF. As DNA, the CDR3 is TGTGCCAGCAGCTTAATGATAGAGGGAGGGCCCGCCAATGAGCAGTTCTTC.

Concerning this clonotype itself: Compared with germline, one end of the junction differs, possibly owing to a read error. The rearrangement links TRBV5-6 to TRBJ1-1; a possible D gene is TRBD1 (6 bases). The germline V gene has CDR1 SGHDT and CDR2 YYEEEE. The CDR3 consists of 13 residues. CDR3 nucleotides: TGTGCCAGCAGGACAACAGGGAGAACTGAAGCATTCTTT. Amino acid sequence: CASRTTGRTEAFF.

The rearrangement joins TRBV6-5 to TRBJ2-5, with D possibly matching TRBD2 (5 bases). Trimming took off 2 bases at V and 4 bases at J, with 20 bases between the two ends. Germline CDR1 and CDR2: MNHEY and SVGAGI. This CDR3 has 17 amino acids. CDR3 nucleotides: TGTGCCAGCAGTTACAAAGGGTCGGACCCGGAGGCAGAGACCCAGTACTTC. Encoded protein: CASSYKGSDPEAETQYF.

This clonotype was detected only a few times. The CDR3 carries no conserved terminal phenylalanine or tryptophan, so it likely arises from a read error. The DNA is omitted, as the CDR3 cannot be located on it reliably, and the CDR3 follows TCRdb's listing. V is TRBV2 and J is TRBJ2-2; whether TRBD1, the table's D call, matches the DNA was not checked. Ends included, the CDR3 has 15 residues. The germline gives CDR1 SNHLY, CDR2 FYNNEI. CDR3 amino acids: CASSYDRVNTGELFS.

The CDR3, as DNA: TGTGCCAGTAGTCCCGGGATTAGAGTAGTTCGTGGCCAGTACTTC. Its translation is CASSPGIRVVRGQYF. V is TRBV6-2 or TRBV6-3 and J is TRBJ2-5, with a tentative D call TRBD2 (5 bases). The germline V gene encodes CDR1 MNHEY and CDR2 SVGEGT. The CDR3 is 15 amino acids. Trimming took 9 bases from V and 10 from J, leaving 27 bases between them.

As for this clonotype: The junction shows a germline mismatch at one end, possibly a read error. The gene calls are TRBV7-9 and TRBJ1-4, with D unclear. Per the germline V gene, CDR1 is SEHNR and CDR2 is FQNEAQ (reference sequence). This CDR3 region has 15 residues. The CDR3 region has the DNA TGTGCCAGCAGGCTAGCTCAGGCCCTAAATGAAGAACTGTTTTTT. Translation gives CASRLAQALNEELFF.

This chain joins TRBV4-1 and TRBJ2-7; 11 bases fit TRBD2. The J call could be wrong; TRBJ2-1 is a better fit for the DNA end. The CDR3 loop spans 16 amino acids. Germline V lookup: CDR1 MGHRA, CDR2 YSYEKL. The CDR3 DNA reads as TGCCTCAACAGCCAATCCGGGACTAGCGGTGACGATGAGCAGTTCTTC. Translation: CLNSQSGTSGDDEQFF.